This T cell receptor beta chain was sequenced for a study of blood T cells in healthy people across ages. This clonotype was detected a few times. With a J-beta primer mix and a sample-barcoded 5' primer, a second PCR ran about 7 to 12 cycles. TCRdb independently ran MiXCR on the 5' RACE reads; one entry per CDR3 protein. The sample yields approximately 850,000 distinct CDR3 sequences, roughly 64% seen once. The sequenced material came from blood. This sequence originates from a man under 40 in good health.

The DNA of the CDR3 is TGTGCCAGCACCAGAAGGTCCAACAATGAGCAGTTCTTC. The encoded protein is CASTRRSNNEQFF. The V gene is TRBV6-5, the J gene TRBJ2-1, with D hard to call. The V gene lost 7 bases and the J gene lost 5 bases, with 12 bases spanning the gap. CDR3 length equals 13 residues. Germline loops: CDR1 MNHEY, CDR2 SVGAGI.